This entry lists 31 T cell receptor beta chains sequenced from one sample in a study of Ad26.COV2.S vaccination and SARS-CoV-2 variants. The treatment here: 15 to 20 received Ad26.COV2.S at low or high dose, single or two shots; roughly five received placebo; per-sample allocation not given. Sampling took place 63 days after the first vaccine or placebo injection. Assay: immunoSEQ multiplex PCR; the TCRdb copy retains only in-frame clones and omits some. The sample consists of around 300,000 clones, roughly 88% of them appearing once. The source was peripheral blood, collected in a trial of Ad26.COV2.S vaccine versus placebo. The receptors come from a person between 18 and 59 years old who received the Ad26.COV2.S COVID-19 vaccine or a placebo.

The chain has TRBV6-2 or TRBV6-3 and TRBJ2-7; D is possibly TRBD2 (6 bases). This CDR3 is built from 14 residues. Germline CDR1 and CDR2: MNHEY and SVGEGT. Trimming pared 5 bases from V and 2 bases from J, leaving 13 bases between. CDR3 nucleotide sequence: TGTGCCAGCAGTGGCCCCCGACTAGCCTACGAGCAGTACGTC. Residues: CASSGPRLAYEQYV.

The chain carries TRBV15 and TRBJ1-2, with TRBD1 matching 10 bases. The V segment lost 2 bases and the J segment 5 bases; nucleotides outside the gene matches: 2. The CDR3 length is 14 residues. Germline V gene sequence: CDR1 LNHNV, CDR2 YYDKDF (reference sequence). The CDR3 protein is CATSRPGQGYGYTF. The CDR3 coding sequence is TGTGCCACCAGCAGACCGGGACAGGGGTATGGCTACACCTTC.

The chain carries TRBV11-3 and TRBJ2-3; 9 nucleotides align to TRBD2. Germline lookup yields CDR1 SGHNT and CDR2 YENEEA. V trimming: 3 bases; J trimming: 3 bases; junction bases outside the gene matches: 4. The CDR3 length is 15 residues. The CDR3 protein is CASSFVAGVTDTQYF. The CDR3 bases are TGTGCCAGCAGCTTCGTAGCGGGAGTTACAGATACGCAGTATTTT.

This rearrangement joins TRBV28 to TRBJ1-2; 7 positions match TRBD1. Germline V gene data show CDR1 as MDHEN and CDR2 as SYDVKM. The CDR3 spans 14 residues. The V gene end was trimmed by 10 bases and the J gene end by 3 bases; junction bases not matched to a gene: 11. The CDR3 reads CAIRGGTDYYGYTF. The DNA for the CDR3 is TGTGCCATCAGGGGAGGGACAGACTACTATGGCTACACCTTC.

The chain joins TRBV19 to TRBJ1-1, with D perhaps TRBD1 (6 bases). This CDR3 spans 15 amino acids. V lost 2 bases, J lost 1 base, and 11 bases lay in between. Germline assignment: CDR1 LNHDA and CDR2 SQIVND (reference sequence). DNA of the CDR3: TGTGCCAGTAGTATAAATACAGGGAAGAACACTGAAGCTTTCTTT. This sequence encodes CASSINTGKNTEAFF.

The chain combines TRBV7-9 with TRBJ1-1, with TRBD1 as a possible D gene (6 bases). This CDR3 is built from 15 residues. V dropped 6 bases and J dropped 0 bases, with 14 bases sitting between them. The germline CDR1 and CDR2 sequences are SEHNR and FQNEAQ (reference sequence). The CDR3 sequence: CASSLYTGLNTEAFF. Here the CDR3 DNA reads TGTGCCAGCAGTTTATATACAGGGTTGAACACTGAAGCTTTCTTT.

V usage is TRBV15 and J usage is TRBJ1-1; 7 nucleotides agree with TRBD1. After removal of 3 bases from V and 1 base from J, the junction contained 5 bases not matched to a gene. The CDR3 extends over 15 amino acids. The germline V gene encodes CDR1 LNHNV and CDR2 YYDKDF (reference sequence). As DNA, the CDR3 is TGTGCCACCAGCAGGGACGGACAGGAGAACACTGAAGCTTTCTTT. Translating it yields CATSRDGQENTEAFF.

This clone was observed a single time. This sequence joins TRBV19 and TRBJ2-3; 7 nucleotides line up with TRBD1. This CDR3 spans 15 amino acids. CDR1 is LNHDA and CDR2 is SQIVND in the germline V gene (reference sequence). With 3 bases clipped from V and 3 bases from J, the junction kept 6 bases outside the gene matches. In DNA, the CDR3 is TGTGCCAGTAGTATTTTAAAACAGGGGACAGATACGCAGTATTTT. Translated: CASSILKQGTDTQYF.

This clone was recorded once. The chain carries TRBV6-2 or TRBV6-3 and TRBJ2-4, with 7 bases lining up with TRBD1. The germline V gene encodes CDR1 MNHEY and CDR2 SVGEGT. The CDR3 has 20 residues. J was trimmed by 1 base and V by 3 bases; bases with no gene match: 18. The CDR3 reads CASSYPDRASNDYAKNIQYF. CDR3 nucleotide sequence: TGTGCCAGCAGTTATCCCGACAGGGCCTCAAATGATTACGCCAAAAACATTCAGTACTTC.

The chain couples TRBV13 to TRBJ2-2, with D possibly being TRBD2 (5 bases). CDR3 length equals 14 residues. Germline CDR1 and CDR2: PRHDT and FYEKMQ (reference sequence). V was cut by 4 bases and J by 7 bases, with 13 bases left in between. The CDR3 DNA is TGTGCCAGCAGCTCCCAGGAGGAAGGCGGGGAGCTGTTTTTT. It specifies CASSSQEEGGELFF.

V usage is TRBV28 and J usage is TRBJ2-6; no firm D call. In germline, CDR1 is MDHEN, CDR2 SYDVKM. The CDR3 is 14 residues long. V dropped 4 bases and J dropped 4 bases, with 8 bases sitting between them. CDR3 loop: CASSSHQGANVLTF. The CDR3 nucleotides read TGTGCCAGCAGTTCCCACCAGGGGGCCAACGTCCTGACTTTC.

The rearrangement uses TRBV10-3 and TRBJ1-1; weak D call: TRBD1 (5 bases). The CDR3 contains 12 residues. Trimming stripped 6 bases from V and 1 base from J, with 6 bases between. The germline gives CDR1 ENHRY, CDR2 SYGVKD. The CDR3 protein is CAISGQNTEAFF. In nucleotides, the CDR3 is TGTGCCATCAGCGGACAGAACACTGAAGCTTTCTTT.

The CDR3 loop is CASSSTGGASSGELFF. The CDR3 DNA reads as TGTGCCAGCAGTTCGACAGGGGGCGCGAGTTCCGGGGAGCTGTTTTTT. The genes are TRBV6-5 and TRBJ2-2, with 10 bases aligning to TRBD1. The CDR3 sequence is 16 residues long. The germline gives CDR1 MNHEY, CDR2 SVGAGI. V was clipped by 4 bases and J by 6 bases; unmatched bases: 8.

This chain connects TRBV5-1 to TRBJ1-4; tentative D call: TRBD1 (5 bases). Per the germline V gene, CDR1 is SGHRS and CDR2 is YFSETQ. V was pared by 4 bases and J by 0 bases, with 19 bases between. This CDR3 contains 18 residues. Written as DNA, the CDR3 is TGCGCCAGCAGCGTACACCTCACCGACAGTGCAACTAATGAAAAACTGTTTTTT. Translating it yields CASSVHLTDSATNEKLFF. Based on the CDR3 plus reference TRBV5-1 and TRBJ1-4, the full variable domain is KAGVTQTPRYLIKTRGQQVTLSCSPISGHRSVSWYQQTPGQGLQFLFEYFSETQRNKGNFPGRFSGRQFSNSRSEMNVSTLELGDSALYLCASSVHLTDSATNEKLFFGSGTQLSVL.

The chain joins TRBV25-1 to TRBJ2-1, with 10 bases aligning to TRBD2. Germline CDR1 MGHDK, CDR2 SYGVNS. V lost 10 bases and J lost 1; bases outside the gene matches: 7. The CDR3 is made up of 15 amino acids. The CDR3 spells CAIPGLADSYNEQFF. For the CDR3, the DNA is TGTGCCATCCCCGGACTAGCGGATTCCTACAATGAGCAGTTCTTC.

The chain joins TRBV5-4 to TRBJ2-6; TRBD2 matches at 11 bases. The trim removed 7 bases at V and 7 bases at J, leaving 4 bases unmatched. Germline lookup yields CDR1 SGHNT and CDR2 YYREEE (reference sequence). This CDR3 contains 14 residues. CDR3 bases: TGTGCCAGCTCACTAGCGGGGGCAGCCAACGTCCTGACTTTC. Amino acid sequence: CASSLAGAANVLTF.

This rearrangement joins TRBV18 to TRBJ1-1; 8 bases map to TRBD1. This CDR3 region has 18 residues. J gave up 0 bases and V 11 bases, and 20 bases lay outside the gene matches. The V gene's germline CDR1 is KGHSH and CDR2 LQKENI. The CDR3 loop reads CAQRRPGTGRFMNTEAFF. CDR3 sequence (DNA): TGTGCCCAGAGGCGCCCCGGGACAGGACGCTTCATGAACACTGAAGCTTTCTTT.

The chain employs TRBV30 and TRBJ2-7; D gene ambiguous. Germline V CDR1 and CDR2: GTSNPN, SVGIG (reference sequence). V gave up 0 bases and J gave up 9 bases, with 12 bases separating them. The CDR3 covers 12 residues. CDR3 nucleotide sequence: TGTGCCTGGAGTGTAGGTACCCTGAGGCAGTACGTC. As protein: CAWSVGTLRQYV.

J is TRBJ1-1 and V is TRBV10-1, with no clear D. The CDR3 length is 13 residues. Germline V gene data show CDR1 as WNHNN and CDR2 as SYGVQD (reference sequence). With 5 bases removed from V and 7 bases from J, the gap between germline ends came to 14 bases. The CDR3 DNA reads as TGCGCCAGCAGTAACGGCCGAGGGTTTGAAGCTTTCTTT. Amino acids: CASSNGRGFEAFF.

The CDR3: CASSQLAGTDTQYF. CDR3 bases: TGTGCCAGCAGTCAACTAGCAGGCACAGATACGCAGTATTTT. This chain connects TRBV6-2 or TRBV6-3 to TRBJ2-3; the D gene is possibly TRBD2 (6 bases). Germline assignment: CDR1 MNHEY and CDR2 SVGEGT. The CDR3 is made up of 14 amino acids. The ends were cut back, 5 bases at V and 1 base at J, with 10 bases in the middle.

J is TRBJ1-1 and V is TRBV23-1; a weak D match, TRBD1 (5 bases). TRBV23-1 is recorded as an ORF, its role being uncertain. The CDR3 is made up of 13 amino acids. Trimming took off 6 bases at V and 4 bases at J, with 12 bases between the two ends. As DNA, the CDR3 is TGCGCCAGCAGGGGGCCTGATGTCACTGAAGCTTTCTTT. Translating gives CASRGPDVTEAFF.

This clone was counted only a few times. V gene TRBV5-1 combines with J gene TRBJ1-1; the D is unclear. V dropped 2 bases and J dropped 0 bases, with 8 bases sitting between them. The CDR3 length is 14 residues. Germline V lookup: CDR1 SGHRS, CDR2 YFSETQ. CDR3 coding DNA: TGCGCCAGCAGCTTTAGGGATATGAACACTGAAGCTTTCTTT. Its translation is CASSFRDMNTEAFF.

The chain carries TRBV7-2 and TRBJ1-4; no definite D call. The V and J ends lost 6 bases and 7 bases respectively, with 21 bases between them. The CDR3 covers 16 residues. Germline loops: CDR1 SGHTA, CDR2 FQGNSA. CDR3 residues: CASSTTTQVRGEKLFF. DNA of the CDR3: TGTGCCAGCAGTACTACCACTCAGGTTAGAGGTGAAAAACTGTTTTTT.

This clone is a singleton in its sample. The chain joins TRBV2 to TRBJ2-2; D remains unclear. The germline V and J ends were trimmed by 8 bases and 6 bases, with 16 bases remaining between them. The CDR3 spans 14 residues. CDR1 is SNHLY and CDR2 is FYNNEI in the germline V gene. CDR3 DNA: TGTGCCAGCCTCCAATTGGTACGGTCCGGGGAGCTGTTTTTT. Translation gives CASLQLVRSGELFF.

The V and J genes are TRBV19 and TRBJ1-3, with D possibly TRBD1 on 5 matching bases. V was cut by 2 bases and J by 4 bases, with 21 bases left in between. The CDR3 has 18 residues. Germline V gene lookup returns CDR1 LNHDA and CDR2 SQIVND (reference sequence). For the CDR3, the DNA is TGTGCCAGTAGTATACTTTTGGGTCTTACGGGGGAAGGAAACACCATATATTTT. As protein: CASSILLGLTGEGNTIYF.

The genes are TRBV4-3 and TRBJ2-1; D is uncertain. V lost 3 bases and J lost 4, with 7 bases in between. Germline assignment: CDR1 LGHNA and CDR2 YSLEER. This CDR3 is built from 13 residues. CDR3: CASSHGWYNEQFF. Written as DNA, the CDR3 is TGCGCCAGCAGCCACGGTTGGTACAATGAGCAGTTCTTC.

V is TRBV7-2 and J is TRBJ2-1; 8 positions match TRBD2. The V gene end was trimmed by 4 bases and the J gene end by 4 bases; junction bases not matched to a gene: 15. Germline lookup yields CDR1 SGHTA and CDR2 FQGNSA. The CDR3 has 18 residues. The CDR3: CASSSHPTSALIYNEQFF. The CDR3 DNA reads TGTGCCAGCAGCTCCCACCCGACTAGCGCCCTCATTTACAATGAGCAGTTCTTC.

The chain carries TRBV4-1 and TRBJ2-3, with 7 positions matching TRBD2. Germline V gene data show CDR1 as MGHRA and CDR2 as YSYEKL. J was trimmed by 2 bases and V by 1 base; bases with no gene match: 3. This CDR3 region has 15 residues. The CDR3 reads CASSQVAGVTDTQYF. The CDR3 bases are TGCGCCAGCAGCCAAGTTGCGGGAGTCACAGATACGCAGTATTTT.

This rearrangement joins TRBV7-2 to TRBJ1-2, with D maybe TRBD1 (5 bases). Trimming shortened V by 2 bases and J by 4 bases, and 17 bases separated the two germline ends. This CDR3 is 16 amino acids long. Germline V gene sequence: CDR1 SGHTA, CDR2 FQGNSA. CDR3 DNA: TGTGCCAGCAGCTTAAAGGTTGGGGGGATTAGCTATGGCTACACCTTC. Translation: CASSLKVGGISYGYTF.

V usage is TRBV29-1 and J usage is TRBJ2-3; no definite D call. V lost 0 bases to trimming and J lost 2 bases, with 3 bases between them. Germline CDR1 SQVTM, CDR2 ANQGSEA. This CDR3 contains 12 residues. Here the CDR3 reads CSVEDDTDTQYF. CDR3 DNA: TGCAGCGTTGAAGATGACACAGATACGCAGTATTTT.

CDR3: CASSQTSRNTGELFF. The CDR3 coding sequence is TGTGCCAGCAGCCAGACTAGTCGGAACACCGGGGAGCTGTTTTTT. The chain carries TRBV3-1 (or the pseudogene TRBV3-2) and TRBJ2-2, with D perhaps TRBD2 (6 bases). Germline CDR1 is LGHDT and CDR2 is YNNKEL (reference sequence). There are 15 residues in the CDR3. V was trimmed by 3 bases and J by 1 base, leaving 9 bases between them.